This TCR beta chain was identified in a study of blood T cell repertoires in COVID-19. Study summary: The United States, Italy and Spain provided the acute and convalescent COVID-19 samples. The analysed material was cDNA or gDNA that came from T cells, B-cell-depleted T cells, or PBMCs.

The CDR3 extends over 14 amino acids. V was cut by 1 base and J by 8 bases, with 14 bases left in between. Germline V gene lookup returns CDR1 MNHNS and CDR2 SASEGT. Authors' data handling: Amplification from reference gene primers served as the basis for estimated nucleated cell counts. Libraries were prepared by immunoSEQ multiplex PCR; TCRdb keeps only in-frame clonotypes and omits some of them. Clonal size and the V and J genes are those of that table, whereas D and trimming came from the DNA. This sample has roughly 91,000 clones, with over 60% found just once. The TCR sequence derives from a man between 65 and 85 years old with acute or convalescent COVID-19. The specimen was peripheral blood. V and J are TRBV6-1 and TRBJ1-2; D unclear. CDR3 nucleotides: TGTGCCAGCAGTGAAGATCACGGGGTCGGGGGCTACACCTTC. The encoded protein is CASSEDHGVGGYTF.